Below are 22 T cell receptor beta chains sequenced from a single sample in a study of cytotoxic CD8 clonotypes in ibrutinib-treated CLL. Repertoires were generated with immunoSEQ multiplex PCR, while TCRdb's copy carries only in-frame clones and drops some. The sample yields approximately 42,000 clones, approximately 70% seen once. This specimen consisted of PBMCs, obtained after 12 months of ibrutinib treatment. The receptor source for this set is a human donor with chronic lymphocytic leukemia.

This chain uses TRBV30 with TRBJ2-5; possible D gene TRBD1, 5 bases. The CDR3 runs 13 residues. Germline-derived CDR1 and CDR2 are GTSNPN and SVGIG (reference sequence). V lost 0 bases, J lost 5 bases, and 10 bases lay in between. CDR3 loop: CAWSVGQGETQYF. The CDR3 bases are TGTGCCTGGAGTGTAGGTCAGGGTGAGACCCAGTACTTC.

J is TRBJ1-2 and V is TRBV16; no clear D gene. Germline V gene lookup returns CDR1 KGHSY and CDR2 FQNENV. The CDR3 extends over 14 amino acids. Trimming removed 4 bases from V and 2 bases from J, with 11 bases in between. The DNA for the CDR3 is TGTGCCAGCAGCCTTCAGGCAGAGAACTATGGCTACACCTTC. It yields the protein CASSLQAENYGYTF.

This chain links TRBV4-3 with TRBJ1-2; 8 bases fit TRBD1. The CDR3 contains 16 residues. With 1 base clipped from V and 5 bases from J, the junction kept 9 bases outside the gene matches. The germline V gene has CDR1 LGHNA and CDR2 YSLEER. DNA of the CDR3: TGCGCCAGCAGCCAAGCCGCCCAAACAGGGGGGTATGGCTACACCTTC. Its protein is CASSQAAQTGGYGYTF.

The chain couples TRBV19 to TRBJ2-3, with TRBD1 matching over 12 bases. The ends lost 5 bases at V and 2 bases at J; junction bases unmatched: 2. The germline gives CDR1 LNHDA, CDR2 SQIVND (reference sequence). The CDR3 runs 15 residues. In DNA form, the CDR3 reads TGTGCCAGTAGTCCGGGACAGGGGGCCACAGATACGCAGTATTTT. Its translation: CASSPGQGATDTQYF.

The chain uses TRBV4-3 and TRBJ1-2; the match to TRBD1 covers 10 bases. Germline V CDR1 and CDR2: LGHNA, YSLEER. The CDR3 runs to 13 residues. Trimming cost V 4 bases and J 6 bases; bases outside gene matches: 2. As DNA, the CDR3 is TGCGCCAGCAGCCGAGGACAGGGGGATGGCTACACCTTC. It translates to CASSRGQGDGYTF.

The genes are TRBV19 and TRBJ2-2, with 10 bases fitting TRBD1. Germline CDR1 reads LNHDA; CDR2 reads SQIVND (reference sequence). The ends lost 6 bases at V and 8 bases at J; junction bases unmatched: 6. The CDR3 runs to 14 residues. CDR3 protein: CASRRQGADGELFF. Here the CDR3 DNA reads TGTGCCAGTAGACGACAGGGGGCTGATGGGGAGCTGTTTTTT.

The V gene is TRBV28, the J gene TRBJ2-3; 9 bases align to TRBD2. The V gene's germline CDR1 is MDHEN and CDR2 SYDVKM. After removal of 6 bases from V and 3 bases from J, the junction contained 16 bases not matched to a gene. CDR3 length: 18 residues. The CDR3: CASSPPLAGWVETDTQYF. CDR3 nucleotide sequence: TGTGCCAGCAGCCCCCCCCTAGCGGGGTGGGTGGAAACAGATACGCAGTATTTT.

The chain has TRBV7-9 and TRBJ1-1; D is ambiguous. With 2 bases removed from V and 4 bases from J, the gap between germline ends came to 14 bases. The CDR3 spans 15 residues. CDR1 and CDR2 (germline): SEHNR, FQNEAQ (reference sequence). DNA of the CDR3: TGTGCCAGCAGCTTAAGCCAGGTCGTTTTCACTGAAGCTTTCTTT. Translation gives CASSLSQVVFTEAFF.

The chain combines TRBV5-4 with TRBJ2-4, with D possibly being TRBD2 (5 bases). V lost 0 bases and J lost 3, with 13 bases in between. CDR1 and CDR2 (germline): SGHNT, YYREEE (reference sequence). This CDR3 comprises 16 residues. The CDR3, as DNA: TGTGCCAGCAGCTTGGATCGGGATAGGGTCAAAAACATTCAGTACTTC. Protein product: CASSLDRDRVKNIQYF.

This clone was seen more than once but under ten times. As DNA, the CDR3 is TGTGCCAGCAGTGAAGGGTGGTTAGCGCCCCAAGAGACCCAGTACTTC. Its protein is CASSEGWLAPQETQYF. The genes are TRBV2 and TRBJ2-5, with a weak D call TRBD2 (5 bases). The germline V gene has CDR1 SNHLY and CDR2 FYNNEI. V lost 1 base to trimming and J lost 1 base, with 13 bases between them. The CDR3 length is 16 residues. The full variable domain, its missing parts supplied by reference TRBV2 and TRBJ2-5, is EPEVTQTPSHQVTQMGQEVILRCVPISNHLYFYWYRQILGQKVEFLVSFYNNEISEKSEIFDDQFSVERPDGSNFTLKIRSTKLEDSAMYFCASSEGWLAPQETQYFGPGTRLLVL.

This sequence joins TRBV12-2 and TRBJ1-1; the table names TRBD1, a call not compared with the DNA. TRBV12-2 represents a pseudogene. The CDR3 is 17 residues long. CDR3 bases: TGTGCAAGTCGCTTAGTCTCCCAGGGGAGTGACACCACTGAAGCTTTCTTT. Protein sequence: CASRLVSQGSDTTEAFF.

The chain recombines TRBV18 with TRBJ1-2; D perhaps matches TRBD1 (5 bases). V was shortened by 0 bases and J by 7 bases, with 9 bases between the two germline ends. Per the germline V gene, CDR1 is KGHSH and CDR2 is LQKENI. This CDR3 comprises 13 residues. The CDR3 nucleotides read TGTGCCAGCTCACCACCGGGGCCAAGTGGCTACACCTTC. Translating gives CASSPPGPSGYTF.

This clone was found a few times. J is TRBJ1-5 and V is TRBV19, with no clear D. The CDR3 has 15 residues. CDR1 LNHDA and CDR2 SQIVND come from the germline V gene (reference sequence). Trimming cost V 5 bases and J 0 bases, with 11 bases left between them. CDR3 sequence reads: CASSALKGSNQPQHF. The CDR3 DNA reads TGTGCCAGTAGTGCCCTCAAAGGTAGCAATCAGCCCCAGCATTTT.

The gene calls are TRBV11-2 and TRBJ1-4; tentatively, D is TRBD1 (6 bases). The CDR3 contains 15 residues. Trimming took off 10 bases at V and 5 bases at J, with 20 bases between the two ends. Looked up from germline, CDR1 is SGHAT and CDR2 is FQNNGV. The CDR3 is CATSTDRGNNEKLFF. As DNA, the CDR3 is TGTGCCACCAGTACGGATAGGGGGAACAATGAAAAACTGTTTTTT.

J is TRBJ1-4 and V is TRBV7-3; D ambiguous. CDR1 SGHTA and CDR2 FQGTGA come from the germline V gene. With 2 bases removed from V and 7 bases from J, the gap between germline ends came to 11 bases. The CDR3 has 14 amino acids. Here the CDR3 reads CASSLGKGGEKLFF. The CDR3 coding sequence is TGTGCCAGCAGCTTAGGTAAGGGTGGTGAAAAACTGTTTTTT. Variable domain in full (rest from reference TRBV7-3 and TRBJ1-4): GAGVSQTPSNKVTEKGKYVELRCDPISGHTALYWYRQSLGQGPEFLIYFQGTGAADDSGLPNDRFFAVRPEGSVSTLKIQRTERGDSAVYLCASSLGKGGEKLFFGSGTQLSVL.

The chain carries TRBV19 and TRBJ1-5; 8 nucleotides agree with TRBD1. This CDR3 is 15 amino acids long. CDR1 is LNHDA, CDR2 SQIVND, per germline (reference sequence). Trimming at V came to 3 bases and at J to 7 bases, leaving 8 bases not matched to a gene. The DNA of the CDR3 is TGTGCCAGTAGTATTGTCCAGGGGGCAAGGCAGCCCCAGCATTTT. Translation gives CASSIVQGARQPQHF.

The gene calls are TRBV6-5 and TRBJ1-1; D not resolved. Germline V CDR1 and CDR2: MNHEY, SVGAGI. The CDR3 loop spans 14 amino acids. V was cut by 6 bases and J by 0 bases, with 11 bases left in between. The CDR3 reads CASRVALMNTEAFF. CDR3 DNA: TGTGCCAGCAGGGTGGCCCTTATGAACACTGAAGCTTTCTTT.

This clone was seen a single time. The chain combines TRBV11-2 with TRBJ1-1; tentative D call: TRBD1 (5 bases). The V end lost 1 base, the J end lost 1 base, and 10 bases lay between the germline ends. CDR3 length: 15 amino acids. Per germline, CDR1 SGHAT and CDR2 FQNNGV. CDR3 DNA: TGTGCCAGCAGCTTAGGCCGGGGGGAGAACACTGAAGCTTTCTTT. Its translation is CASSLGRGENTEAFF.

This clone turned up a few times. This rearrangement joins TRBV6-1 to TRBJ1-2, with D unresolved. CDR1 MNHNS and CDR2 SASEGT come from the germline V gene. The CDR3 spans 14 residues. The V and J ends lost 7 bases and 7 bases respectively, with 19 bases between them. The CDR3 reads CASKEWGYPVGYTF. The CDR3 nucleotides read TGTGCCAGCAAAGAGTGGGGTTACCCTGTTGGCTACACCTTC.

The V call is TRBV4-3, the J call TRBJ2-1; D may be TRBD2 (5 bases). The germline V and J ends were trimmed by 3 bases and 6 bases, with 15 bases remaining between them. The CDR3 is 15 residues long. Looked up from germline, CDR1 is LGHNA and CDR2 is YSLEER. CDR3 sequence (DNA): TGCGCCAGCAGCCAGGACCCGGGATTACTCAATGAGCAGTTCTTC. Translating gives CASSQDPGLLNEQFF.

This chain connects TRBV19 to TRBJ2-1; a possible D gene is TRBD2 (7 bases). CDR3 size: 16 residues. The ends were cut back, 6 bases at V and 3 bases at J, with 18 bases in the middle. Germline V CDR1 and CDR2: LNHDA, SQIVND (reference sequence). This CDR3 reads CASRLGAGAVYNEQFF. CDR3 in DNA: TGTGCCAGTAGATTGGGGGCGGGGGCTGTCTACAATGAGCAGTTCTTC.

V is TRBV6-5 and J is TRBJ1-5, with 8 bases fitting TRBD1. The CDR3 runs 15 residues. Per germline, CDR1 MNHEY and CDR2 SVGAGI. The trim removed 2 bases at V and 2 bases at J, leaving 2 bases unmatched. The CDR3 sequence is CASSYQTGGNQPQHF. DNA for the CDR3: TGTGCCAGCAGTTACCAGACAGGGGGCAATCAGCCCCAGCATTTT.